These 32 T cell receptor beta chains share one sample of origin, sequenced in a study of regulatory T cells in long-lasting Graves disease. The time point is: persistent/refractory GD, antithyroid drugs over 5 years with positive TRAb. Extracted RNA from PBMCs served as the source of the TCR library. Building of the TCR beta libraries involved iRepertoire HTBI primers and Arm-PCR of CDR3 regions. Each CDR3 protein gets one entry after TCRdb re-called the multiplex PCR reads with MiXCR. The data show about 400,000 distinct CDR3 sequences, less than 25% seen once. The specimen was peripheral blood mononuclear cells (PBMCs), collected when the disease was refractory, from a patient treated with antithyroid drugs. The receptors derive from a female donor with Graves disease.

This clonotype was counted a few times. The genes are TRBV20-1 and TRBJ2-7; D is unresolved. This CDR3 comprises 12 residues. The ends were cut back, 4 bases at V and 3 bases at J, with 10 bases in the middle. Germline V lookup: CDR1 DFQATT, CDR2 SNEGSKA (reference sequence). The CDR3: CSATQDLYEQYF. CDR3 DNA: TGCAGTGCTACCCAGGACCTCTACGAGCAGTACTTC.

The CDR3 DNA sequence: TGTGCCAGCAGTTTGACTCGGACAGTTTCCTACAATGAGCAGTTCTTC. Protein product: CASSLTRTVSYNEQFF. This sequence joins TRBV12-3 or TRBV12-4 and TRBJ2-1; the D gene is possibly TRBD1 (6 bases). V lost 3 bases, J lost 1 base, and 13 bases lay in between. The CDR3 is made up of 16 amino acids.

This clonotype was seen a few times. V usage is TRBV12-3 or TRBV12-4 and J usage is TRBJ1-4, with D possibly matching TRBD1 (5 bases). V was pared by 5 bases and J by 3 bases, with 13 bases between. The CDR3 sequence is 15 residues long. The CDR3 sequence: CASSPTGPPNEKLFF. Written as DNA, the CDR3 is TGTGCCAGCAGTCCCACAGGACCTCCTAATGAAAAACTGTTTTTT.

At least ten counts were recorded for this clonotype. The CDR3 DNA sequence: TGTGCCAGCAGAGACCGGGACAACTATGGCTACACCTTC. Translation: CASRDRDNYGYTF. The V call is TRBV6-2 or TRBV6-3, the J call TRBJ1-2; TRBD1 might be the D (5 bases). V was trimmed by 6 bases and J by 2 bases, leaving 10 bases between them. Germline V gene lookup returns CDR1 MNHEY and CDR2 SVGEGT. The CDR3 consists of 13 residues.

This sequence joins TRBV27 and TRBJ2-7; 8 bases fit TRBD2. V shed 5 bases and J 2 bases; nucleotides not matched to a gene: 11. This CDR3 is 16 amino acids long. Germline V CDR1 and CDR2: MNHEY, SMNVEV (reference sequence). This chain's CDR3 is CASSVQTSAKPYEQYF. CDR3 bases: TGTGCCAGCAGTGTCCAGACTAGCGCTAAACCCTACGAGCAGTACTTC.

This clonotype was recorded at least ten times. This chain joins TRBV2 and TRBJ2-4; D gene ambiguous. The CDR3 consists of 15 residues. From germline, CDR1 is SNHLY and CDR2 FYNNEI. With 2 bases removed from V and 0 bases from J, the gap between germline ends came to 8 bases. DNA of the CDR3: TGTGCCAGCAGTGAAAATGAGCTAGCCAAAAACATTCAGTACTTC. Its translation: CASSENELAKNIQYF.

The genes are TRBV6-5 and TRBJ2-2; no definite D call. The CDR3 sequence is 16 residues long. The germline CDR1 and CDR2 sequences are MNHEY and SVGAGI. V was clipped by 0 bases and J by 5 bases, with 13 bases between them. The CDR3 protein is CASSYSIGPSTGELFF. For the CDR3, the DNA is TGTGCCAGCAGTTACTCGATAGGACCATCGACCGGGGAGCTGTTTTTT.

This clonotype was seen at least ten times. This sequence joins TRBV28 and TRBJ2-7, with 10 bases identical to TRBD2. Germline V gene data show CDR1 as MDHEN and CDR2 as SYDVKM. The CDR3 consists of 16 residues. Losses at the gene ends were 6 bases for V and 4 bases for J; bases not matched to a gene: 12. CDR3 coding DNA: TGTGCCAGCAGCCTTTCCTCGACTAGCGGGTATTACGAGCAGTACTTC. This translates into CASSLSSTSGYYEQYF.

V gene TRBV7-9 combines with J gene TRBJ2-5, with D perhaps matching TRBD1 (6 bases). CDR3 length: 15 residues. CDR1 and CDR2 from the germline V gene are SEHNR and FQNEAQ (reference sequence). V lost 3 bases and J lost 5, with 16 bases in between. CDR3 nucleotide sequence: TGTGCCAGCAGCTTCACAGGGTTGGATCTTGAGACCCAGTACTTC. Amino acids: CASSFTGLDLETQYF.

This clonotype has ten or more counts. The chain carries TRBV13 and TRBJ1-1, with unresolved D. The CDR3 is 14 residues long. V dropped 3 bases and J dropped 1 base, with 9 bases sitting between them. Germline assignment: CDR1 PRHDT and CDR2 FYEKMQ (reference sequence). The CDR3 reads CASSFGFRNTEAFF. CDR3 DNA sequence: TGTGCCAGCAGCTTCGGATTTCGGAACACTGAAGCTTTCTTT.

The chain employs TRBV12-3 or TRBV12-4 and TRBJ2-1, with D possibly matching TRBD2 (6 bases). The CDR3 is 15 residues long. V lost 1 base and J lost 7, with 14 bases in between. The chain's CDR3 is CASSLGGSGENEQFF. In DNA form, the CDR3 reads TGTGCCAGCAGTTTAGGTGGTAGCGGAGAAAATGAGCAGTTCTTC.

This clonotype was counted a few times. The chain links TRBV7-2 to TRBJ2-1; TRBD2 matches at 14 bases. Per the germline V gene, CDR1 is SGHTA and CDR2 is FQGNSA. V gave up 3 bases and J gave up 3 bases; unmatched junction bases: 7. This CDR3 region has 18 residues. CDR3 nucleotide sequence: TGTGCCAGCAGCTTGTCGCCGGGACTAGCGGGAGACTACAATGAGCAGTTCTTC. Translating it yields CASSLSPGLAGDYNEQFF.

This clonotype was counted at least ten times. This chain joins TRBV7-9 and TRBJ2-7, with TRBD1 as a possible D gene (6 bases). Germline V lookup: CDR1 SEHNR, CDR2 FQNEAQ (reference sequence). The CDR3 has 17 amino acids. The ends were cut back, 7 bases at V and 5 bases at J, with 27 bases in the middle. CDR3 DNA: TGTGCCAGCATCCCTCTGTCCCAACAGGGATCGAAGGACGAGCAGTACTTC. Translated, it gives CASIPLSQQGSKDEQYF.

This clonotype has only a few counts. The chain uses TRBV5-1 and TRBJ2-5; maybe TRBD2 (6 bases). The germline V and J ends were trimmed by 4 bases and 3 bases, with 10 bases remaining between them. The CDR3 length is 13 residues. Germline loops: CDR1 SGHRS, CDR2 YFSETQ. This chain's CDR3 is CASSRQREETQYF. In nucleotides, the CDR3 is TGCGCCAGCAGCAGACAGCGGGAAGAGACCCAGTACTTC. The whole variable domain, remainder taken from reference TRBV5-1 and TRBJ2-5, is KAGVTQTPRYLIKTRGQQVTLSCSPISGHRSVSWYQQTPGQGLQFLFEYFSETQRNKGNFPGRFSGRQFSNSRSEMNVSTLELGDSALYLCASSRQREETQYFGPGTRLLVL.

The rearrangement links TRBV20-1 to TRBJ2-1; 7 nucleotides align to TRBD2. After removal of 1 base from V and 8 bases from J, the junction contained 11 bases not matched to a gene. The CDR3 sequence is 15 residues long. Germline-derived CDR1 and CDR2 are DFQATT and SNEGSKA (reference sequence). The CDR3 spells CSARAGSGKRHEQFF. CDR3 coding DNA: TGCAGTGCTAGAGCCGGAAGCGGGAAAAGGCATGAGCAGTTCTTC.

The chain links TRBV20-1 to TRBJ2-7, with TRBD2 as a possible D gene (6 bases). The CDR3 loop spans 16 amino acids. Germline V gene sequence: CDR1 DFQATT, CDR2 SNEGSKA (reference sequence). V dropped 3 bases and J dropped 4 bases, with 22 bases sitting between them. CDR3 in DNA: TGCAGTGCTAGTCTCTGGGACTCGGAAGGGGCGTACGAGCAGTACTTC. This encodes CSASLWDSEGAYEQYF.

The rearrangement joins TRBV6-1 to TRBJ2-1; D remains unclear. Trimming pared 9 bases from V and 7 bases from J, leaving 16 bases between. Germline V gene lookup returns CDR1 MNHNS and CDR2 SASEGT. The CDR3 is made up of 13 amino acids. The CDR3 bases are TGTGCCAGTTCGGGCACAGTTAAGAATGAGCAGTTCTTC. Encoded protein: CASSGTVKNEQFF.

Only a few counts were recorded for this clonotype. A much bigger clone sits one base away, suggesting this may be a read error. This chain connects TRBV20-1 to TRBJ1-1, with TRBD1 identical over 9 bases. CDR1 is DFQATT and CDR2 is SNEGSKA in the germline V gene (reference sequence). The CDR3 runs to 14 residues. The CDR3 protein is CSATGQGRDTETFF. In nucleotides, the CDR3 is TGCAGTGCTACCGGACAGGGGAGAGACACTGAAACTTTCTTT.

V is TRBV14 and J is TRBJ2-7; TRBD1 aligns across 8 bases. Germline CDR1 and CDR2: SGHDN and FVKESK. The CDR3 is made up of 14 amino acids. V shed 5 bases and J 1 base; nucleotides not matched to a gene: 4. This CDR3 reads CASSARQGSYEQYF. CDR3 DNA sequence: TGTGCCAGCAGCGCGAGACAGGGGTCCTACGAGCAGTACTTC.

Ten or more counts support this clonotype. This sequence joins TRBV28 and TRBJ2-4; D is undetermined. The CDR3 runs 12 residues. Per the germline V gene, CDR1 is MDHEN and CDR2 is SYDVKM. V was trimmed by 5 bases and J by 2 bases, leaving 4 bases between them. CDR3 sequence: CASSLSKNIQYF. In nucleotides, the CDR3 is TGTGCCAGCAGTCTTTCCAAAAACATTCAGTACTTC.

The V call is TRBV30, the J call TRBJ1-1; 8 nucleotides align to TRBD1. Germline CDR1 is GTSNPN and CDR2 is SVGIG (reference sequence). Trimming removed 0 bases from V and 5 bases from J; junction bases left unmatched: 8. This CDR3 comprises 15 residues. In DNA form, the CDR3 reads TGTGCCTGGAGTGTACGAAGACAGGGGAATACTGAAGCTTTCTTT. This translates into CAWSVRRQGNTEAFF.

There are many counts of this clonotype. The CDR3 DNA sequence: TGCGCCAGCAGCCGTGGACTAGCGGAGATCTACGAGCAGTACTTC. Translation: CASSRGLAEIYEQYF. The genes are TRBV4-3 and TRBJ2-7; TRBD2 aligns across 10 bases. CDR3 size: 15 residues. The V segment lost 4 bases and the J segment 3 bases; nucleotides outside the gene matches: 6. In germline, CDR1 is LGHNA, CDR2 YSLEER.

This clonotype turned up a few times. This sequence joins TRBV20-1 and TRBJ2-5, with TRBD2 as a possible D gene (5 bases). Judging by the DNA end, TRBJ2-7 fits better; the J call may be wrong. Germline values: CDR1 DFQATT, CDR2 SNEGSKA (reference sequence). The CDR3 length is 17 residues. Here the CDR3 reads CSARAPVGGSNTYEQYF. CDR3 nucleotide sequence: TGCAGTGCTAGAGCCCCCGTTGGCGGGTCCAACACGTACGAGCAGTACTTC.

This clonotype occurred many times. This chain uses TRBV11-2 with TRBJ1-2; unclear D gene. The CDR3 spans 14 residues. Germline lookup yields CDR1 SGHAT and CDR2 FQNNGV. The V gene lost 2 bases and the J gene lost 5 bases, with 12 bases spanning the gap. The CDR3 reads CASSLRLSSYGYTF. In nucleotides, the CDR3 is TGTGCCAGCAGCTTAAGGCTTAGTAGTTATGGCTACACCTTC.

This clonotype was counted at least ten times. This rearrangement joins TRBV7-2 to TRBJ2-6; 8 bases fit TRBD1. The V segment lost 5 bases and the J segment 1 base; nucleotides outside the gene matches: 4. This CDR3 comprises 16 residues. The germline V gene has CDR1 SGHTA and CDR2 FQGNSA. The CDR3 reads CASSLRTGSGANVLTF. DNA of the CDR3: TGTGCCAGCAGCCTACGGACAGGGTCTGGGGCCAACGTCCTGACTTTC.

The rearrangement uses TRBV20-1 and TRBJ2-7; possible D gene TRBD2, 5 bases. Germline assignment: CDR1 DFQATT and CDR2 SNEGSKA (reference sequence). The ends were cut back, 6 bases at V and 7 bases at J, with 25 bases in the middle. CDR3 length equals 15 residues. The CDR3 sequence is CSAIPGGGALGEQYF. In DNA, the CDR3 is TGCAGTGCGATTCCAGGCGGAGGAGCTTTGGGAGAGCAGTACTTC.

There are a few counts of this clonotype. The chain carries TRBV20-1 and TRBJ2-4, with D hard to call. Trimming stripped 2 bases from V and 2 bases from J, with 13 bases between. The CDR3 totals 15 residues. Germline CDR1 is DFQATT and CDR2 is SNEGSKA (reference sequence). CDR3 sequence (DNA): TGCAGTGCTAGAAACCCAATCCTAACCAAAAACATTCAGTACTTC. The encoded protein is CSARNPILTKNIQYF.

This chain links TRBV2 with TRBJ2-3, with D unresolved. V gave up 5 bases and J gave up 2 bases, with 14 bases separating them. The germline gives CDR1 SNHLY, CDR2 FYNNEI. CDR3 size: 15 residues. CDR3 residues: CASSTTVGPTDTQYF. Here the CDR3 DNA reads TGTGCCAGCAGTACCACAGTCGGACCCACAGATACGCAGTATTTT.

Regarding this clonotype: This may stem from a read error, because a much larger clone lies one nucleotide away. Here the CDR3 omits its conserved ending phenylalanine or tryptophan, so a read error is the likely source. V gene TRBV15 combines with J gene TRBJ2-7, with TRBD1 as a possible D gene (6 bases). V was cut by 8 bases and J by 0 bases, with 11 bases left in between. CDR3 length: 13 amino acids. Germline V gene data show CDR1 as LNHNV and CDR2 as YYDKDF (reference sequence). CDR3 nucleotides: TGTGCCACCGGGGCAGGGGCCTCCTACGAGCAGTACCTC. Encoded protein: CATGAGASYEQYL.

The V and J genes are TRBV30 and TRBJ2-3; TRBD1 matches 10 bases. The ends lost 3 bases at V and 5 bases at J; junction bases unmatched: 5. Looked up from germline, CDR1 is GTSNPN and CDR2 is SVGIG (reference sequence). The CDR3 covers 14 residues. The DNA for the CDR3 is TGTGCCTGGAGGGGGGGACAGGGGATAGATACGCAGTATTTT. Encoded protein: CAWRGGQGIDTQYF.

CDR3 sequence: CASSYSLQVSSEKLFF. Written as DNA, the CDR3 is TGTGCCAGCAGTTACTCGTTGCAGGTTTCTTCCGAAAAACTGTTTTTT. The V call is TRBV6-2 or TRBV6-3, the J call TRBJ1-4; D unresolved. V lost 0 bases and J 8 bases, leaving 16 bases between the germline ends. The CDR3 sequence is 16 residues long. From germline, CDR1 is MNHEY and CDR2 SVGEGT.

This rearrangement joins TRBV5-1 to TRBJ2-7; TRBD2 might be the D (6 bases). The CDR3 covers 12 residues. V lost 6 bases to trimming and J lost 4 bases, with 11 bases between them. Germline V gene sequence: CDR1 SGHRS, CDR2 YFSETQ. CDR3 loop: CASNGGQYEQYF. In DNA, the CDR3 is TGCGCCAGCAACGGGGGTCAATACGAGCAGTACTTC.